These 29 T cell receptor beta chains share one sample of origin, sequenced in a study of cytomegalovirus exposure and HLA in healthy donors. PCR employed 60 Vbeta and 13 Jbeta primers. Here immunoSEQ multiplex PCR was the method, and the copy in TCRdb shows in-frame clones only, minus some. The sample comprises around 62,000 clones, over 70% of which are singletons, and over 7.5% rests with the top ten. The sample comprised PBMCs. The receptors stem from a man aged 55 to 69 in good health and CMV-seropositive.

V usage is TRBV2 and J usage is TRBJ1-5; D is unresolved. Between the trimmed V and J ends, which lost 3 bases and 4 bases, there was a span of 13 bases. Germline values: CDR1 SNHLY, CDR2 FYNNEI. CDR3 length: 15 residues. The CDR3 DNA reads TGTGCCAGCAGTGACCCGGCGGCCGGGAATCAGCCCCAGCATTTT. Its translation: CASSDPAAGNQPQHF.

The DNA of the CDR3 is TGTGCCAGCAGCTTAGGCCCAGGGGACTATGGCTACACCTTC. Amino acids: CASSLGPGDYGYTF. This chain connects TRBV11-2 to TRBJ1-2; maybe TRBD1 (6 bases). This CDR3 is 14 amino acids long. V lost 1 base to trimming and J lost 3 bases, with 9 bases between them. Germline-derived CDR1 and CDR2 are SGHAT and FQNNGV.

The rearrangement joins TRBV19 to TRBJ1-5; D is perhaps TRBD1 (6 bases). CDR1 is LNHDA and CDR2 is SQIVND in the germline V gene (reference sequence). The CDR3 is 15 residues long. The V gene lost 5 bases and the J gene lost 0 bases, with 11 bases spanning the gap. Here the CDR3 DNA reads TGTGCCAGTAGTTCGGGACAAACTAGCAATCAGCCCCAGCATTTT. Its translation is CASSSGQTSNQPQHF.

The chain combines TRBV11-2 with TRBJ2-7; tentatively, D is TRBD1 (6 bases). With 5 bases removed from V and 0 bases from J, the gap between germline ends came to 14 bases. The CDR3 totals 15 residues. Germline CDR1 SGHAT, CDR2 FQNNGV. CDR3 in DNA: TGTGCCAGCAGCACATATCAGGGGCGCTCCTACGAGCAGTACTTC. Its translation is CASSTYQGRSYEQYF.

The rearrangement uses TRBV27 and TRBJ2-5, with a weak D call TRBD1 (5 bases). The CDR3 runs 14 residues. The V and J ends lost 6 bases and 1 base respectively, with 12 bases between them. Germline assignment: CDR1 MNHEY and CDR2 SMNVEV (reference sequence). The CDR3, as DNA: TGTGCCAGCAGGGGGCTCTCCTCCCAAGAGACCCAGTACTTC. It specifies CASRGLSSQETQYF.

The chain uses TRBV11-3 and TRBJ2-3; D gene unclear. V was pared by 3 bases and J by 2 bases, with 6 bases between. This CDR3 contains 13 residues. Germline values: CDR1 SGHNT, CDR2 YENEEA. Here the CDR3 DNA reads TGTGCCAGCAGCTTGTACTCCACAGATACGCAGTATTTT. It is translated as CASSLYSTDTQYF.

The chain couples TRBV6-5 to TRBJ2-7, with D perhaps matching TRBD1 (6 bases). The V and J ends lost 4 bases and 0 bases respectively, with 16 bases between them. Per the germline V gene, CDR1 is MNHEY and CDR2 is SVGAGI. The CDR3 length is 16 residues. CDR3 bases: TGTGCCAGCAGTTTAAGGGCTACAGGGCACTCCTACGAGCAGTACTTC. Its protein product is CASSLRATGHSYEQYF.

CDR3 amino acids: CASSLRAGREAFF. Here the CDR3 DNA reads TGTGCCAGCAGTTTACGCGCGGGCCGCGAAGCTTTCTTT. The rearrangement uses TRBV27 and TRBJ1-1; D remains unclear. The CDR3 is 13 amino acids. The V and J ends lost 2 bases and 8 bases respectively, with 12 bases between them. CDR1 is MNHEY and CDR2 is SMNVEV in the germline V gene (reference sequence).

The chain uses TRBV6-5 and TRBJ1-5; D is unclear. The CDR3 totals 13 residues. Germline V gives CDR1 MNHEY, CDR2 SVGAGI. V lost 5 bases to trimming and J lost 6 bases, with 11 bases between them. The CDR3 region is CASSTNEAQPQHF. In DNA form, the CDR3 reads TGTGCCAGCAGTACCAACGAAGCTCAGCCCCAGCATTTT.

This chain links TRBV13 with TRBJ1-1; D possibly corresponds to TRBD1 (5 bases). The CDR3 has 14 amino acids. The V and J ends lost 0 bases and 5 bases respectively, with 10 bases between them. The germline V gene encodes CDR1 PRHDT and CDR2 FYEKMQ (reference sequence). The CDR3 spells CASSLGQEGTEAFF. The CDR3 DNA follows: TGTGCCAGCAGCTTAGGCCAGGAGGGGACTGAAGCTTTCTTT.

J is TRBJ2-1 and V is TRBV2, with TRBD2 as a possible D gene (6 bases). CDR3 length equals 15 residues. Per the germline V gene, CDR1 is SNHLY and CDR2 is FYNNEI. V lost 6 bases, J lost 8 bases, and 20 bases lay in between. The CDR3 loop is CASSRMPSARDEQFF. The CDR3 nucleotides read TGTGCCAGCAGCCGCATGCCTAGCGCCCGGGATGAGCAGTTCTTC.

To note about this clone: The junction differs from germline at one of its ends, possibly a read error. This chain connects TRBV7-9 to TRBJ2-5, with TRBD1 identical over 9 bases. Germline-derived CDR1 and CDR2 are SEHNR and FQNEAQ (reference sequence). CDR3 length: 15 residues. CDR3 protein: CSSSFGQGSKDTQYF. Here the CDR3 DNA reads TGTTCCAGCAGCTTTGGACAGGGGAGCAAGGATACCCAGTACTTC.

The genes are TRBV7-9 and TRBJ2-1; D is unclear. This CDR3 has 9 residues. Germline V CDR1 and CDR2: SEHNR, FQNEAQ (reference sequence). V gave up 10 bases and J gave up 10 bases, with 8 bases separating them. CDR3 region: CAILPEQFF. CDR3 sequence (DNA): TGTGCCATCCTCCCCGAGCAGTTCTTC.

This clone was picked up a small number of times. The rearrangement links TRBV5-6 to TRBJ1-4; D possibly corresponds to TRBD1 (5 bases). The CDR3 contains 15 residues. Germline V lookup: CDR1 SGHDT, CDR2 YYEEEE. Trimming left V 0 bases short and J 11 bases short, with 17 bases between. CDR3 protein: CASSLDRTNEMKLFF. CDR3 bases: TGTGCCAGCAGCTTGGACAGGACTAATGAAATGAAACTGTTTTTT.

The genes are TRBV4-2 and TRBJ2-1, with 14 nucleotides matching TRBD2. This CDR3 spans 16 amino acids. Germline lookup yields CDR1 LGHNA and CDR2 YNFKEQ. Trimming cost V 4 bases and J 3 bases; bases outside gene matches: 2. The CDR3 DNA is TGTGCCAGCAGCCTGGGACTAGCGGGAGACTACAATGAGCAGTTCTTC. Amino acid sequence: CASSLGLAGDYNEQFF.

The rearrangement joins TRBV5-8 to TRBJ1-5; TRBD1 aligns across 8 bases. Trimming at V came to 0 bases and at J to 1 base, leaving 3 bases not matched to a gene. The CDR3 runs to 16 residues. CDR1 and CDR2 (germline): SGHTS, YDEGEE. The chain's CDR3 is CASSLGAGGSNQPQHF. CDR3 sequence (DNA): TGTGCCAGCAGCTTGGGGGCAGGGGGCAGCAATCAGCCCCAGCATTTT.

This chain connects TRBV29-1 to TRBJ1-4, with 7 bases identical to TRBD1. Germline V gene lookup returns CDR1 SQVTM and CDR2 ANQGSEA. V dropped 7 bases and J dropped 3; count of bases not matched to a gene: 8. CDR3 length: 14 amino acids. The CDR3 sequence: CSGKHTGANEKLFF. CDR3 in DNA: TGCAGCGGCAAACATACAGGGGCTAATGAAAAACTGTTTTTT.

The chain joins TRBV7-2 to TRBJ2-7; 9 bases agree with TRBD2. Germline V gene sequence: CDR1 SGHTA, CDR2 FQGNSA. V dropped 5 bases and J dropped 1; count of bases not matched to a gene: 18. The CDR3 totals 19 residues. The CDR3 DNA follows: TGTGCCAGCAGCCTTGGTCGGGGACTAGCATATTTAGTTTCCTACGAGCAGTACTTC. Protein sequence: CASSLGRGLAYLVSYEQYF.

The gene calls are TRBV7-8 and TRBJ2-3; 8 bases are shared with TRBD2. Per germline, CDR1 SGHVS and CDR2 FQNEAQ. The CDR3 runs 13 residues. After removal of 9 bases from V and 4 bases from J, the junction contained 6 bases not matched to a gene. CDR3 sequence reads: CASGGGSPDTQYF. CDR3 nucleotide sequence: TGTGCCAGTGGCGGGGGGAGTCCAGATACGCAGTATTTT.

The chain combines TRBV11-3 with TRBJ1-1; 7 bases match TRBD1. V trimming: 5 bases; J trimming: 6 bases; junction bases outside the gene matches: 15. Germline values: CDR1 SGHNT, CDR2 YENEEA. The CDR3 covers 16 residues. CDR3 protein: CASSTGQNWVGSEAFF. CDR3 in DNA: TGTGCCAGCAGCACGGGACAGAATTGGGTGGGCTCTGAAGCTTTCTTT.

The chain couples TRBV6-1 to TRBJ2-2; weak D call: TRBD2 (7 bases). V lost 6 bases to trimming and J lost 3 bases, with 14 bases between them. This CDR3 comprises 15 residues. Germline CDR1 reads MNHNS; CDR2 reads SASEGT. For the CDR3, the DNA is TGTGCCAGCAGGTACGGGGGGCCTGACACCGGGGAGCTGTTTTTT. Translation: CASRYGGPDTGELFF.

This rearrangement joins TRBV9 to TRBJ1-3; D is undetermined. The V and J ends lost 0 bases and 2 bases respectively, with 6 bases between them. This CDR3 is built from 14 residues. Germline-derived CDR1 and CDR2 are SGDLS and YYNGEE. CDR3: CASSVELAGNTIYF. CDR3 DNA sequence: TGTGCCAGCAGCGTAGAACTGGCTGGAAACACCATATATTTT.

The CDR3 sequence: CASSWGQGIQGYTF. CDR3 coding DNA: TGTGCCAGCAGCTGGGGACAGGGTATACAGGGCTACACCTTC. The rearrangement links TRBV5-6 to TRBJ1-2; 9 bases map to TRBD1. Trimming at V came to 3 bases and at J to 8 bases, leaving 8 bases not matched to a gene. The CDR3 has 14 residues. Germline CDR1 and CDR2: SGHDT and YYEEEE.

The J gene is TRBJ1-1, the V gene TRBV6-5; 8 nucleotides line up with TRBD1. Trimming took 4 bases from V and 2 from J; bases not matched to a gene: 3. Germline V gene sequence: CDR1 MNHEY, CDR2 SVGAGI. The length of the CDR3 is 14 residues. CDR3 DNA sequence: TGTGCCAGCAGTTCCGGACAGGGTAACACTGAAGCTTTCTTT. Protein sequence: CASSSGQGNTEAFF.

The chain uses TRBV29-1 and TRBJ2-1; the D gene is possibly TRBD2 (6 bases). The CDR3 has 14 residues. V lost 6 bases and J 7 bases, leaving 19 bases between the germline ends. Germline lookup yields CDR1 SQVTM and CDR2 ANQGSEA. The CDR3 bases are TGCAGCGTGCGGGACTCCCGAGAGAGGAATGAGCAGTTCTTC. Translating gives CSVRDSRERNEQFF.

V is TRBV27 and J is TRBJ2-1, with a weak D call TRBD2 (7 bases). The CDR3 has 14 residues. The germline V gene encodes CDR1 MNHEY and CDR2 SMNVEV (reference sequence). Trimming cost V 5 bases and J 3 bases, with 11 bases left between them. CDR3 nucleotide sequence: TGTGCCAGCAGTACGGGGGGCTTCTACAATGAGCAGTTCTTC. Residues: CASSTGGFYNEQFF.

The V call is TRBV5-6, the J call TRBJ1-1; a possible D gene is TRBD1 (6 bases). Trimming pared 4 bases from V and 0 bases from J, leaving 13 bases between. CDR3 length: 15 residues. Germline V gene sequence: CDR1 SGHDT, CDR2 YYEEEE. The DNA for the CDR3 is TGTGCCAGCAGCGCGGACAGAAGGGTGAACACTGAAGCTTTCTTT. Protein sequence: CASSADRRVNTEAFF.

Only a few counts were recorded for this clone. V gene TRBV4-1 combines with J gene TRBJ1-2; 12 positions agree with TRBD1. The trim removed 1 base at V and 4 bases at J, leaving 1 base unmatched. The CDR3 runs 15 residues. Germline CDR1 is MGHRA and CDR2 is YSYEKL. CDR3 residues: CASSQAGQGAYGYTF. The CDR3 DNA is TGCGCCAGCAGCCAAGCGGGACAGGGGGCCTATGGCTACACCTTC.

In this sample, this clone turned up a few times. CDR3 sequence: CASSSSGFYEQYF. The CDR3 DNA reads as TGTGCCAGCAGCTCTAGCGGGTTCTACGAGCAGTACTTC. The chain employs TRBV27 and TRBJ2-7, with TRBD2 matching 8 bases. CDR1 and CDR2 from the germline V gene are MNHEY and SMNVEV (reference sequence). V shed 6 bases and J 3 bases; nucleotides not matched to a gene: 4. The CDR3 contains 13 residues.